This T cell receptor beta chain originates from a study of CD8+CD57+ T cells in acquired aplastic anemia. Across the study: CD4+ and CD8+ cells, once sorted, gave DNA averaging about 3 ug. Healthy CD8+ samples averaged about 11.0 million reads.

Both TCR beta VDJ combination and CDR3 sequence profiling were carried out. Genomic DNA was the template for this profiling. TCRdb independently ran MiXCR on the reads; one entry per CDR3 protein. This table holds 200,000 to 250,000 distinct CDR3 sequences, 30% to 35% found once. The CDR3 covers 12 residues. Between the trimmed V and J ends, which lost 3 bases and 5 bases, there was a span of 7 bases. Germline V gives CDR1 SEHNR, CDR2 FQNEAQ (reference sequence). Notes on the study in general: Patients and controls shared 25 to 35 CD8+ CDR3 sequences, which appeared highly expressed in patients and within their immunodominant clones. Controls did not differ significantly from patients in CD8+ Simpson's diversity.

Of note for this clonotype: Its antigen is undetermined.

The clonotype was recovered from a human donor in good health, serving as a control. The chain uses TRBV7-9 and TRBJ2-5; D gene uncertain. The sequencing input was sorted CD4+, CD8+, or CD8+CD57+ T cells (not recorded which) from PBMCs. The CDR3 loop reads CASSLIGETQYF. The CDR3 DNA is TGTGCCAGCAGCTTGATTGGGGAGACCCAGTACTTC.